Each of the 18 T cell receptor beta chains below was sequenced from the same sample in a study of brain T cells in children with intractable seizures. Generated by immunoSEQ multiplex PCR, the TCRdb table keeps only in-frame clones and is missing some. The repertoire has fewer than 150,000 clones, roughly 94% of them found once; the top ten carry 3.8%. This specimen consisted of peripheral blood, obtained at surgery. Receptor source: a boy younger than two with hemimegalencephaly and intractable seizures.

The chain uses TRBV28 and TRBJ2-3; 9 nucleotides align to TRBD2. V lost 6 bases, J lost 6 bases, and 22 bases stayed unmatched. Germline V gene sequence: CDR1 MDHEN, CDR2 SYDVKM. This CDR3 is 19 amino acids long. CDR3 region: CASRFAPGGRALWVDTQYF. The CDR3, as DNA: TGTGCCAGCAGGTTTGCTCCGGGCGGGAGGGCCCTATGGGTGGATACGCAGTATTTT.

The CDR3 is CASSLATSGMGDTQYF. In DNA, the CDR3 is TGCGCCAGCAGCTTGGCGACTAGCGGGATGGGAGATACGCAGTATTTT. The gene calls are TRBV5-1 and TRBJ2-3; TRBD2 matches at 11 bases. The germline CDR1 and CDR2 sequences are SGHRS and YFSETQ. V trimming: 0 bases; J trimming: 5 bases; junction bases outside the gene matches: 5. The CDR3 contains 16 residues.

The rearrangement links TRBV9 to TRBJ2-1, with 9 nucleotides matching TRBD2. CDR3 size: 15 residues. V lost 4 bases and J lost 0; bases outside the gene matches: 2. The germline V gene has CDR1 SGDLS and CDR2 YYNGEE. CDR3 residues: CASSLSGSSYNEQFF. The CDR3, as DNA: TGTGCCAGCAGCCTTAGCGGGAGCTCCTACAATGAGCAGTTCTTC.

This clone was detected once. The V gene is TRBV28, the J gene TRBJ2-7; a possible D gene is TRBD2 (5 bases). CDR1 and CDR2 from the germline V gene are MDHEN and SYDVKM. The CDR3 extends over 15 amino acids. With 2 bases removed from V and 3 bases from J, the gap between germline ends came to 14 bases. As DNA, the CDR3 is TGTGCCAGCAGTTTAACCGCTAACGACTACTACGAGCAGTACTTC. Its protein product is CASSLTANDYYEQYF.

The rearrangement links TRBV7-3 to TRBJ2-1; 13 positions agree with TRBD2. The V gene end was trimmed by 5 bases and the J gene end by 0 bases; junction bases not matched to a gene: 1. Germline values: CDR1 SGHTA, CDR2 FQGTGA. The CDR3 is made up of 16 amino acids. The CDR3: CASSRTSGSSYNEQFF. CDR3 coding DNA: TGTGCCAGCAGCCGGACTAGCGGGAGCTCCTACAATGAGCAGTTCTTC.

The sample holds a few counts of this clone. J is TRBJ2-2 and V is TRBV7-6; 14 bases match TRBD2. V lost 5 bases, J lost 0 bases, and 5 bases stayed unmatched. CDR1 SGHVS and CDR2 FNYEAQ come from the germline V gene. This CDR3 is 18 amino acids long. DNA for the CDR3: TGTGCCAGCAGCCTACCGACTAGCGGGAGGGCGAACACCGGGGAGCTGTTTTTT. It translates to CASSLPTSGRANTGELFF. Supplemented by reference TRBV7-6 and TRBJ2-2, the full variable domain reads GAGVSQSPRYKVTKRGQDVALRCDPISGHVSLYWYRQALGQGPEFLTYFNYEAQQDKSGLPNDRFSAERPEGSISTLTIQRTEQRDSAMYRCASSLPTSGRANTGELFFGEGSRLTVL.

The CDR3 loop reads CASSFRDSGANVLTF. CDR3 nucleotides: TGTGCCAGCAGCTTCCGAGACTCTGGGGCCAACGTCCTGACTTTC. This rearrangement joins TRBV11-3 to TRBJ2-6; D is uncertain. The V gene's germline CDR1 is SGHNT and CDR2 YENEEA. The CDR3 totals 15 residues. V lost 3 bases and J 0 bases, leaving 6 bases between the germline ends.

This rearrangement joins TRBV11-3 to TRBJ2-1, with TRBD2 identical over 11 bases. The CDR3 sequence is 14 residues long. The V gene's germline CDR1 is SGHNT and CDR2 YENEEA. With V trimmed by 4 bases and J by 7 bases, 3 bases remained unmatched. The CDR3 DNA sequence: TGTGCCAGCAGCTCGGGGACTAGCGGTAATGAGCAGTTCTTC. It translates to CASSSGTSGNEQFF.

This clone was detected once. The rearrangement joins TRBV2 to TRBJ2-7; D ambiguous. The CDR3 has 16 amino acids. From germline, CDR1 is SNHLY and CDR2 FYNNEI. V gave up 0 bases and J gave up 4 bases, with 16 bases separating them. The CDR3 DNA is TGTGCCAGCAGTGAAGCGGATCCTAGGATAGGTTACGAGCAGTACTTC. The encoded protein is CASSEADPRIGYEQYF.

The genes are TRBV4-1 and TRBJ2-5; the D gene is possibly TRBD1 (6 bases). V lost 4 bases to trimming and J lost 4 bases, with 16 bases between them. The CDR3 runs 15 residues. CDR1 MGHRA and CDR2 YSYEKL come from the germline V gene. Here the CDR3 DNA reads TGCGCCAGCAGCCCTGGGGTTTTAGGGGGAGAGACCCAGTACTTC. The encoded protein is CASSPGVLGGETQYF.

This rearrangement joins TRBV11-3 to TRBJ2-2; 9 positions match TRBD1. Germline values: CDR1 SGHNT, CDR2 YENEEA. The CDR3 length is 18 residues. V shed 6 bases and J 0 bases; nucleotides not matched to a gene: 11. This CDR3 reads CASRRPGQGPSNTGELFF. The CDR3 bases are TGTGCCAGCAGACGACCGGGACAGGGTCCTTCGAACACCGGGGAGCTGTTTTTT.

The chain couples TRBV7-8 to TRBJ1-1; D remains ambiguous. V gave up 8 bases and J gave up 3 bases, with 13 bases separating them. The CDR3 is 13 residues long. Per the germline V gene, CDR1 is SGHVS and CDR2 is FQNEAQ. CDR3 in DNA: TGTGCCAGCCGACGGCGGGTTGACACTGAAGCTTTCTTT. Protein: CASRRRVDTEAFF.

The chain is built from TRBV27 and TRBJ2-7; either TRBD1 or TRBD2 may fit D (5 bases each). V was pared by 0 bases and J by 6 bases, with 9 bases between. The CDR3 sequence is 13 residues long. Germline-derived CDR1 and CDR2 are MNHEY and SMNVEV (reference sequence). DNA for the CDR3: TGTGCCAGCAGTTTATCGAGGGGCTCCGAGCAGTACTTC. Protein sequence: CASSLSRGSEQYF.

The chain links TRBV27 to TRBJ2-7, with no clear D. The CDR3 is 13 residues long. Germline CDR1 MNHEY, CDR2 SMNVEV (reference sequence). Trimming pared 3 bases from V and 0 bases from J, leaving 6 bases between. DNA for the CDR3: TGTGCCAGCAGTTTCCTGGTCTCCTACGAGCAGTACTTC. Translating gives CASSFLVSYEQYF.

The chain employs TRBV28 and TRBJ2-7; D gene ambiguous. The CDR3 is 13 residues long. Germline V CDR1 and CDR2: MDHEN, SYDVKM. V was shortened by 4 bases and J by 2 bases, with 9 bases between the two germline ends. CDR3: CASSSRLAYEQYF. CDR3 nucleotides: TGTGCCAGCAGTTCCCGACTGGCCTACGAGCAGTACTTC.

The sample holds one count of this clone. V gene TRBV5-1 combines with J gene TRBJ2-2, with TRBD2 matching 9 bases. CDR3 length equals 17 residues. The germline CDR1 and CDR2 sequences are SGHRS and YFSETQ. V gave up 0 bases and J gave up 7 bases; unmatched junction bases: 10. The CDR3 is CASSLALAGARIGELFF. For the CDR3, the DNA is TGCGCCAGCAGCTTGGCTTTAGCGGGAGCAAGGATCGGGGAGCTGTTTTTT.

The chain uses TRBV27 and TRBJ2-1; TRBD1 agrees at 7 bases. Germline trimming cut 0 bases from V and 2 bases from J; bases unmatched to any gene: 4. Germline V CDR1 and CDR2: MNHEY, SMNVEV (reference sequence). The CDR3 consists of 16 residues. CDR3 protein: CASSLSKRGPYNEQFF. The CDR3 DNA follows: TGTGCCAGCAGTTTATCGAAGAGGGGGCCCTACAATGAGCAGTTCTTC.

This clone appeared once. The rearrangement links TRBV30 to TRBJ1-6; TRBD1 might be the D (5 bases). The CDR3 extends over 15 amino acids. From germline, CDR1 is GTSNPN and CDR2 SVGIG (reference sequence). V was clipped by 0 bases and J by 2 bases, with 8 bases between them. This CDR3 is CAWSVGVAYNSPLHF. The DNA of the CDR3 is TGTGCCTGGAGTGTAGGGGTTGCCTATAATTCACCCCTCCACTTT.